The T cell receptor beta chain described here comes from a study of shared clonotypes between healthy human individuals. The study ran the assay at deep level. TCRdb's table, derived via immunoSEQ multiplex PCR, lists solely in-frame clones and lacks some. The table lists some 2.1 million clones, just over 90% of them singletons. Naive CD8 cells were CD45RO-negative, positively selected for CCR7, excluding terminally differentiated effector memory CD45RA+ cells. Germline V gene lookup returns CDR1 SEHNR and CDR2 FQNEAQ (reference sequence). The CDR3 loop spans 15 amino acids. Trimming left V 5 bases short and J 2 bases short, with 16 bases between.

This chain uses TRBV7-9 with TRBJ2-7, with a tentative D call TRBD2 (6 bases). Material for sequencing was naive CD8+ T cells from PBMCs. The receptor was derived from a man aged 18 to 29 in good health. Some clones in this sample may be carry-over from other donors' samples. This chain's CDR3 is CASSPGTLPPYEQYF. The DNA for the CDR3 is TGTGCCAGCAGCCCCGGGACTTTACCCCCCTACGAGCAGTACTTC.